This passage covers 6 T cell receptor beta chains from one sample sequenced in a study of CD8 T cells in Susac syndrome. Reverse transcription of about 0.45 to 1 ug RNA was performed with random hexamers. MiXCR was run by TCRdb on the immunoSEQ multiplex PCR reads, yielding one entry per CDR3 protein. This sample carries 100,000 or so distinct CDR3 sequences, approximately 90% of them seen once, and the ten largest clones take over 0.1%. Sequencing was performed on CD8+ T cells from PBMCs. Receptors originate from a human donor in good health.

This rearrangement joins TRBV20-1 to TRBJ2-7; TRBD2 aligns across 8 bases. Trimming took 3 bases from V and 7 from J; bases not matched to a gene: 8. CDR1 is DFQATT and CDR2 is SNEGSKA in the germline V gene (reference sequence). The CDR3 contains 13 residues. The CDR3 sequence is CSASIPGGWEQYF. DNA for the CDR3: TGCAGTGCTAGTATCCCGGGAGGGTGGGAGCAGTACTTC.

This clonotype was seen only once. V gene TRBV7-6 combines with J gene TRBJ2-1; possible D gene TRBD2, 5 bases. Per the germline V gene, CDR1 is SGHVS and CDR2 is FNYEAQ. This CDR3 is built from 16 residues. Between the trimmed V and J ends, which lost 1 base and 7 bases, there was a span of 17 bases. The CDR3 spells CASSLVFLGGRNEQFF. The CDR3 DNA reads TGTGCCAGCAGCTTAGTCTTCTTAGGCGGGCGTAATGAGCAGTTCTTC.

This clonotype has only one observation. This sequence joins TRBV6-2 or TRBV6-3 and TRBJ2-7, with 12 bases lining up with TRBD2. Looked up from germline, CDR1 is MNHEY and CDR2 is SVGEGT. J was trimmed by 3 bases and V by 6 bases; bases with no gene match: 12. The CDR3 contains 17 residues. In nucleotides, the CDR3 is TGTGCCAGCAGCCGATCGACTAGCGGGAGATTTGTCTACGAGCAGTACTTC. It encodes CASSRSTSGRFVYEQYF.

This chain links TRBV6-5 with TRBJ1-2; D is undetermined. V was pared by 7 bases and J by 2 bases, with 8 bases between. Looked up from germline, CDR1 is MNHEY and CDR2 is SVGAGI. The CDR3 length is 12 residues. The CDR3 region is CASKEGNYGYTF. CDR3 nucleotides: TGTGCCAGCAAAGAAGGAAACTATGGCTACACCTTC.

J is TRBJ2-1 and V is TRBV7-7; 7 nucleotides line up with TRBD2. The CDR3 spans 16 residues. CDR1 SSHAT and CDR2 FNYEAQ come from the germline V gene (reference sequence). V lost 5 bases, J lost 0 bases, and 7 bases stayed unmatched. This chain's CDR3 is CASSRSSGASYNEQFF. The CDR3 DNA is TGTGCCAGCAGCCGGTCTAGCGGAGCCTCCTACAATGAGCAGTTCTTC.

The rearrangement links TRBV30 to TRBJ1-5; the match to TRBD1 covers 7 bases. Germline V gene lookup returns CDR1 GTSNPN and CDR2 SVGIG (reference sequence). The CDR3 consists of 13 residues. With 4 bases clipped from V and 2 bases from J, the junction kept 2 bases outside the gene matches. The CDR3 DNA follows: TGTGCCTGGACAGGGGGAGGCAATCAGCCCCAGCATTTT. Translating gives CAWTGGGNQPQHF.